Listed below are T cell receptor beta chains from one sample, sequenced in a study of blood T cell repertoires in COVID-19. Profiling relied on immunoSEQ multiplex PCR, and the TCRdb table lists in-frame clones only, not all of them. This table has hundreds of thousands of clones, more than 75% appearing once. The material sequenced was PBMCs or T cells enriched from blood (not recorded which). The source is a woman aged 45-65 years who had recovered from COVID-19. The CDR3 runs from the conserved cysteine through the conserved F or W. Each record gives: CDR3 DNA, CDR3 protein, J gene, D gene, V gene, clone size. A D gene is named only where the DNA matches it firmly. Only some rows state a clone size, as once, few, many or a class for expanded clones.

CDR3nt: TGTGCCTGGAGTGTAGAGTCGGGGGGGCTGAAGCACAATGAGCAGTTCTTC
CDR3aa: CAWSVESGGLKHNEQFF
j_gene: TRBJ2-1
d_gene: TRBD2
v_gene: TRBV30
abundance: -

CDR3nt: TGTGCCAGCAGCGAAGATACAGGGGGCGCGGAGACCCAGTACTTC
CDR3aa: CASSEDTGGAETQYF
j_gene: TRBJ2-5
d_gene: TRBD1
v_gene: TRBV9
abundance: -

CDR3nt: TGTGCCAGCGGCAGGGTGTCCCAATATCAGCCCCAGCATTTT
CDR3aa: CASGRVSQYQPQHF
j_gene: TRBJ1-5
d_gene: -
v_gene: TRBV27
abundance: -

CDR3nt: TGCGCCAGCAGCCGCACAGCGCTTGGGGCTGGTGCTGGGGCCAACGTCCTGACTTTC
CDR3aa: CASSRTALGAGAGANVLTF
j_gene: TRBJ2-6
d_gene: -
v_gene: TRBV4-3
abundance: -

CDR3nt: TGCAGCGTTGACACTTGGAGCACCGGGGAGCTGTTTTTT
CDR3aa: CSVDTWSTGELFF
j_gene: TRBJ2-2
d_gene: -
v_gene: TRBV29-1
abundance: -

CDR3nt: TGTGCCACCAGCCACCCCGGGGACAGTTCCTACGAGCAGTACTTC
CDR3aa: CATSHPGDSSYEQYF
j_gene: TRBJ2-7
d_gene: TRBD1
v_gene: TRBV15
abundance: -

CDR3nt: TGTGCCAGCAGCGGAGAGACAGGGTCCTATGGCTACACCTTC
CDR3aa: CASSGETGSYGYTF
j_gene: TRBJ1-2
d_gene: TRBD1
v_gene: TRBV9
abundance: -

CDR3nt: TGTGCCTGGCTCAGGGGGCTACTTATGAACACTGAAGCTTTCTTT
CDR3aa: CAWLRGLLMNTEAFF
j_gene: TRBJ1-1
d_gene: TRBD1
v_gene: TRBV30
abundance: -

CDR3nt: TGTGCCAGCAGCGGACAGGGAGATGGCTACACCTTC
CDR3aa: CASSGQGDGYTF
j_gene: TRBJ1-2
d_gene: TRBD1
v_gene: TRBV12-3/TRBV12-4
abundance: few

CDR3nt: TGTGCCAGTAGGATGGTCGACAGGGGATATGGCTACACCTTC
CDR3aa: CASRMVDRGYGYTF
j_gene: TRBJ1-2
d_gene: TRBD1
v_gene: TRBV19
abundance: -

CDR3nt: TGTGCCAGCAGCGCAGGGGACAGAACCTACGAGCAGTACTTC
CDR3aa: CASSAGDRTYEQYF
j_gene: TRBJ2-7
d_gene: TRBD1
v_gene: TRBV3-1/TRBV3-2
abundance: -

CDR3nt: TGTGCCAGCAGGGATAGCGGGGTTTACGAGCAGTACTTC
CDR3aa: CASRDSGVYEQYF
j_gene: TRBJ2-7
d_gene: TRBD2
v_gene: TRBV6-5
abundance: -

CDR3nt: TGTGCCAGCAGCCCGGAGGGGCAGGTTTCGGGTAATTCACCCCTCCACTTT
CDR3aa: CASSPEGQVSGNSPLHF
j_gene: TRBJ1-6
d_gene: -
v_gene: TRBV5-4
abundance: -

CDR3nt: TGTGCCAGTAGTCCAATAGCGGGGGTCCAAGAGACCCAGTACTTC
CDR3aa: CASSPIAGVQETQYF
j_gene: TRBJ2-5
d_gene: TRBD2
v_gene: TRBV19
abundance: few

CDR3nt: TGTGCCAGCAGCCAAGGGACTAGCGGCTACGAGCAGTACTTC
CDR3aa: CASSQGTSGYEQYF
j_gene: TRBJ2-7
d_gene: TRBD2
v_gene: TRBV4-2
abundance: -

CDR3nt: TGTGCCAGCAGTCGGGGACAGGGCTACGAGCAGTACTTC
CDR3aa: CASSRGQGYEQYF
j_gene: TRBJ2-7
d_gene: TRBD1
v_gene: TRBV6-5
abundance: -

CDR3nt: TGTGCCAGCAGCTTAGGTGGTGCGGTTAGGGAAAAACTGTTTTTT
CDR3aa: CASSLGGAVREKLFF
j_gene: TRBJ1-4
d_gene: -
v_gene: TRBV7-8
abundance: few

CDR3nt: TGTGCCAGCAGCTGGGCCCGACAGGACCCGCGGGAGCAGTACTTC
CDR3aa: CASSWARQDPREQYF
j_gene: TRBJ2-7
d_gene: -
v_gene: TRBV7-8
abundance: -

CDR3nt: TGTGCCAGCAGTTTCCGGACAGGGGGGTTAATCAATGAGCAGTTCTTC
CDR3aa: CASSFRTGGLINEQFF
j_gene: TRBJ2-1
d_gene: TRBD1
v_gene: TRBV27
abundance: once

CDR3nt: TGTGCCAGTAGTCGGACAGGGGTGAACACTGAAGCTTTCTTT
CDR3aa: CASSRTGVNTEAFF
j_gene: TRBJ1-1
d_gene: TRBD1
v_gene: TRBV19
abundance: -